A single sample is the source of the 11 T cell receptor beta chains below, sequenced in a study of shared clonotypes between healthy human individuals (dated by TCRdb to between 2020 and 2021). Library construction relied on the immunoSEQ multiplex PCR assay. The clones in this table, taken by TCRdb from immuneACCESS, are in-frame only. Not every clone is retained; where verified, under half of the shortfall comes from an unresolved V gene, and the cause of the rest is unknown. The sample records about 680,000 clones, approximately 79% of which are singletons. 1.8% of the sample is taken by the ten largest. The sample was memory CD4+ T cells sorted from blood. The cell subset or site label corresponds to: CD45RA-negative fraction. The origin of the receptors is a woman under 40 in good health.

A single count supports this clone. The chain is built from TRBV25-1 and TRBJ2-7, with D possibly matching TRBD2 (6 bases). Trimming took off 5 bases at V and 4 bases at J, with 18 bases between the two ends. Germline CDR1 is MGHDK and CDR2 is SYGVNS. CDR3 length: 15 amino acids. The CDR3 here is CASSSAGGRVYEQYF. CDR3 coding DNA: TGTGCCAGCAGTTCAGCGGGCGGCAGGGTTTACGAGCAGTACTTC.

The V gene is TRBV7-9, the J gene TRBJ2-5; D is uncertain. The germline V gene has CDR1 SEHNR and CDR2 FQNEAQ (reference sequence). CDR3 length: 14 residues. The V and J ends lost 1 base and 5 bases respectively, with 11 bases between them. DNA for the CDR3: TGTGCCAGCAGCTTAGGAAGGAATGGGGAGACCCAGTACTTC. It yields the protein CASSLGRNGETQYF.

This chain connects TRBV30 to TRBJ1-4, with a possible D match to TRBD1 (6 bases). CDR1 and CDR2 from the germline V gene are GTSNPN and SVGIG (reference sequence). The V end was cut by 8 bases, the J end by 8 bases, with 15 bases between. The CDR3 length is 12 residues. The CDR3 reads CAAQGFGEKLFF. DNA for the CDR3: TGTGCCGCCCAGGGGTTTGGGGAAAAACTGTTTTTT.

The genes are TRBV9 and TRBJ2-1; 8 positions agree with TRBD1. This CDR3 spans 15 amino acids. V lost 4 bases, J lost 6 bases, and 9 bases stayed unmatched. The germline gives CDR1 SGDLS, CDR2 YYNGEE. CDR3 protein: CASSPRYRGSNEQFF. Here the CDR3 DNA reads TGTGCCAGCAGCCCCCGTTACAGGGGGTCCAATGAGCAGTTCTTC.

The rearrangement joins TRBV19 to TRBJ2-1, with D perhaps given as TRBD1 or TRBD2 (5 bases each). Germline values: CDR1 LNHDA, CDR2 SQIVND (reference sequence). V lost 9 bases to trimming and J lost 4 bases, with 16 bases between them. The CDR3 loop spans 14 amino acids. Here the CDR3 reads CASRLGDPYNEQFF. CDR3 in DNA: TGTGCCAGCCGACTGGGGGACCCTTACAATGAGCAGTTCTTC.

The chain uses TRBV6-1 and TRBJ2-3, with D hard to call. V was trimmed by 7 bases and J by 8 bases, leaving 7 bases between them. There are 10 residues in the CDR3. CDR1 MNHNS and CDR2 SASEGT come from the germline V gene. This CDR3 is CASMLVTQYF. CDR3 sequence (DNA): TGTGCCAGCATGCTGGTTACGCAGTATTTT.

The chain links TRBV14 to TRBJ2-7, with D hard to call. This CDR3 is built from 14 residues. CDR1 and CDR2 from the germline V gene are SGHDN and FVKESK. Between the trimmed V and J ends, which lost 4 bases and 3 bases, there was a span of 13 bases. The CDR3 bases are TGTGCCAGCAGCCCCCCAGGCCCCAACTACGAGCAGTACTTC. Translated: CASSPPGPNYEQYF. Supplemented by reference TRBV14 and TRBJ2-7, the full variable domain reads EAGVTQFPSHSVIEKGQTVTLRCDPISGHDNLYWYRRVMGKEIKFLLHFVKESKQDESGMPNNRFLAERTGGTYSTLKVQPAELEDSGVYFCASSPPGPNYEQYFGPGTRLTVT.

In its sample, this clone was seen many times. The chain carries TRBV27 and TRBJ2-5; perhaps TRBD1 as D (6 bases). The CDR3 runs 15 residues. V was shortened by 8 bases and J by 2 bases, with 18 bases between the two germline ends. CDR1 is MNHEY, CDR2 SMNVEV, per germline (reference sequence). CDR3 DNA: TGTGCCAGCGGCAAACTGGGGGCGGAACAAGAGACCCAGTACTTC. Amino acid sequence: CASGKLGAEQETQYF.

The chain has TRBV28 and TRBJ2-1; TRBD2 agrees at 7 bases. CDR1 is MDHEN, CDR2 SYDVKM, per germline. The CDR3 runs 14 residues. The J segment lost 8 bases and the V segment lost 3 bases, leaving 7 bases of the junction unmatched. CDR3 residues: CASSLRGWGDEQFF. The CDR3 nucleotides are TGTGCCAGCAGTTTGCGGGGGTGGGGCGATGAGCAGTTCTTC.

The chain joins TRBV7-2 to TRBJ2-5; TRBD2 aligns across 10 bases. Germline CDR1 and CDR2: SGHTA and FQGNSA. The CDR3 is made up of 14 amino acids. V lost 3 bases and J lost 5; bases outside the gene matches: 3. The CDR3 spells CASSLGLAFETQYF. CDR3 bases: TGTGCCAGCAGCTTGGGACTAGCGTTTGAGACCCAGTACTTC.

V gene TRBV9 combines with J gene TRBJ2-7, with D perhaps matching TRBD2 (6 bases). Germline-derived CDR1 and CDR2 are SGDLS and YYNGEE. The ends were cut back, 3 bases at V and 4 bases at J, with 17 bases in the middle. There are 15 residues in the CDR3. CDR3 protein: CASSARLGPLYEQYF. The CDR3 coding sequence is TGTGCCAGCAGCGCGAGACTAGGGCCTCTTTACGAGCAGTACTTC.